This TCR beta chain emerged from a study of early stage breast cancer tumors. V was clipped by 4 bases and J by 5 bases, with 12 bases between them. From germline, CDR1 is MNHEY and CDR2 SMNVEV (reference sequence). There are 14 residues in the CDR3. Each sample had two DNA replicates, 0.5 ug blood or roughly 1.4 ug tissue. This table comes from immunoSEQ multiplex PCR, and its TCRdb copy is limited to in-frame clones, with some not included. The sample carries about 70,000 clones, more than 70% recorded once. The sequencing sample was made of blood. The clonotype comes from a person aged 35-49 years with breast cancer. The V and J genes are TRBV27 and TRBJ1-5; D ambiguous. The CDR3 region has the DNA TGTGCCAGCAGTTCCTCTTGGGTTGATCAGCCCCAGCATTTT. Translated, it gives CASSSSWVDQPQHF.